The clone carrying this T cell receptor beta chain appeared a few times. No fewer than 7 million PBMCs went into each sample. At least 5.5 micrograms of total RNA were extracted per sample. A second roughly 6 to 12 cycle PCR used barcoded and J-beta primers. TCRdb ran MiXCR on the 5' RACE reads and lists one entry per CDR3 protein. The profile shows about 900,000 distinct CDR3 sequences, about 48% of them singletons. The data stem from a study of blood T cells in healthy people across ages. Study in general: Template switching retrieved approximately one barcoded beta molecule for each two T cells.

The material sequenced was blood. The origin of this receptor is a young man in good health.

Written as DNA, the CDR3 is TGTGCCAGCAGCGTAGGACAGATCCAAGAGACCCAGTACTTC. Encoded protein: CASSVGQIQETQYF. This chain links TRBV9 with TRBJ2-5; weak D call: TRBD1 (5 bases). V dropped 0 bases and J dropped 1 base, with 7 bases sitting between them. This CDR3 spans 14 amino acids. In germline, CDR1 is SGDLS, CDR2 YYNGEE.